The 13 T cell receptor delta chains reported below all come from one sample, sequenced in a study of γδ T cells in repeated Plasmodium falciparum infection. Vgamma9/Vdelta2+ and Vdelta2-negative gammadelta T cells were flow-sorted from PBMC for bulk sequencing. TCRdb redid the clone calls on the multiplex PCR reads with CATT. The data show more than 70,000 delta-chain clones, roughly 0.9% seen once. Sequenced input: gamma-delta T cells from blood. The receptors here all came from a pool of human donors (malaria-infected and uninfected, not separated).

This clone has more than one count but fewer than ten. This DNA translates differently at residue 20 from the TCRdb protein, which is that of a much larger clone; a read error is likely, and the protein shown is the DNA's own translation. The V gene reported is TRDV1; the J gene is uncalled; whether TRDD3, the table's D call, matches the DNA was not checked. CDR3 length: 21 residues. The germline V gene has CDR1 TSWWSYY and CDR2 QGS. CDR3 sequence (DNA): TGTGCTCTTGGGGAGGAAGGGGCCTTCCCAATACTGGGGGATAGATCGGATAAACTCACCTTT. Its translation is CALGEEGAFPILGDRSDKLTF.

As to this clone: For this DNA, TCRdb reports the protein of a much larger clone, which diverges at residue 13, most likely from a read error; the protein presented here is translated directly from the DNA. The chain carries TRDV1 and TRDJ1, with 13 positions matching TRDD3. TCRdb does not report a J gene; here it was assigned by matching the DNA to germline references. Germline CDR1 reads TSWWSYY; CDR2 reads QGS. After removal of 3 bases from V and 10 bases from J, the junction contained 11 bases not matched to a gene. The CDR3 covers 16 residues. CDR3 sequence: CALGEHTGGYASRLIF. CDR3 in DNA: TGTGCTCTTGGGGAGCATACTGGGGGATACGCAAGTAGACTCATCTTT.

This clone was recorded a few times. A far larger clone is only one base removed, so a read error is likely. This sample also contains other DNA sequences that code for the same CDR3. This chain links TRDV2 with TRDJ1, with TRDD3 matching over 7 bases. TCRdb lists no J gene, so it was determined here by aligning the DNA to germline. This CDR3 spans 18 amino acids. Germline V lookup: CDR1 GEAIGNYY, CDR2 EKD. V shed 4 bases and J 0 bases; nucleotides not matched to a gene: 16. The CDR3 DNA follows: TGTGCCTGTGAGCCCCTCTCTACTGGGGTCGGATACACCGATAAACTCATCTTT. Translating gives CACEPLSTGVGYTDKLIF.

Ten or more counts support this clone. TCRdb's protein for this DNA is that of a much larger clone and differs from the translation at residue 5, likely a read error; the protein shown is the DNA translation. The chain couples TRDV2 to TRDJ1, with a weak D call TRDD3 (6 bases). Germline V gene data show CDR1 as GEAIGNYY and CDR2 as EKD. The CDR3 is 22 amino acids. The ends were cut back, 3 bases at V and 0 bases at J, with 34 bases in the middle. In DNA, the CDR3 is TGTGCCTGTGACTCCATTTTGGCTGGGGACCCTAGTAGGGTCTTCGACACCGATAAACTCATCTTT. It yields the protein CACDSILAGDPSRVFDTDKLIF.

With regard to this clone: TCRdb pairs this DNA with a much larger clone's protein that differs at residue 15, likely a read error; the protein shown was translated from the DNA. The chain uses TRDV2 and TRDJ1; the match to TRDD3 covers 9 bases. The J gene, not given by TCRdb, was assigned here from a germline match of the nucleotide sequence. The CDR3 runs to 20 residues. Germline V gives CDR1 GEAIGNYY, CDR2 EKD. J gave up 3 bases and V 0 bases, and 19 bases lay outside the gene matches. DNA of the CDR3: TGTGCCTGTGACACCGTACTGGGGGACCCTAATTCGGAATACGCCGATAAACTCATCTTT. Protein: CACDTVLGDPNSEYADKLIF.

This clone appeared a few times. TCRdb's listed protein matches a much larger clone and diverges from this DNA's translation at residue 11, likely through a read error; the protein shown comes from the DNA. The J gene is TRDJ1, the V gene TRDV1; 8 nucleotides match TRDD3. Here the J gene was assigned by germline matching of the DNA, as TCRdb has none. With V trimmed by 3 bases and J by 0 bases, 15 bases remained unmatched. Germline V gene lookup returns CDR1 TSWWSYY and CDR2 QGS. CDR3 size: 19 residues. CDR3 sequence (DNA): TGTGCTCTTGGGGATGGAGGAGCTGGGGGACCCAAGTACACCGATAAACTCATCTTT. Protein: CALGDGGAGGPKYTDKLIF.

This clone was recorded at least ten times. The V call is TRDV1, the J call TRDJ1, with 8 bases matching TRDD2. CDR1 and CDR2 (germline): TSWWSYY, QGS. There are 21 residues in the CDR3. Trimming at V came to 3 bases and at J to 5 bases, leaving 26 bases not matched to a gene. The CDR3 nucleotides read TGTGCTCTTGGGGAGGGCCTTCCTATTGCCTCGGGGGTTCAGGTGGAAGATAAACTCATCTTT. Amino acids: CALGEGLPIASGVQVEDKLIF.

Concerning this clone itself: The TCRdb record carries a much larger clone's protein, which differs from this DNA's translation at residue 12; a read error is the likely cause, and the protein listed here is the DNA translation. In the same sample, other DNA sequences code for this CDR3. The chain links TRDV1 to TRDJ1, with D unclear. CDR1 TSWWSYY and CDR2 QGS come from the germline V gene. This CDR3 comprises 13 residues. The CDR3 here is CALGELLSQKLTF. The CDR3 nucleotides are TGTGCTCTTGGGGAGCTCTTGTCTCAAAAACTCACCTTT.

With regard to this clone: A read error is likely here: a far larger clone is one base away. Additional DNA sequences in this sample encode the identical CDR3. The rearrangement joins TRDV1 to TRDJ1; 13 nucleotides match TRDD3. The J gene, left out of TCRdb, was set here by checking the DNA against germline. The germline V gene encodes CDR1 TSWWSYY and CDR2 QGS. Trimming removed 2 bases from V and 3 bases from J; junction bases left unmatched: 9. The CDR3 covers 18 residues. The CDR3 DNA follows: TGTGCTCTTGGGGAATCGAATAAACTGGGGGATACGTCCGATAAACTCATCTTT. Translating gives CALGESNKLGDTSDKLIF.

To note about this clone: This DNA translates differently at residue 9 from the TCRdb protein, which is that of a much larger clone; a read error is likely, and the protein shown is the DNA's own translation. The chain uses TRDV2 and TRDJ1; 7 positions match TRDD3. The J gene comes from matching the DNA to germline here; TCRdb lacks it. The CDR3 runs to 21 residues. Germline trimming cut 4 bases from V and 0 bases from J; bases unmatched to any gene: 25. Per the germline V gene, CDR1 is GEAIGNYY and CDR2 is EKD. CDR3: CACEKLGLRDTTYSDTDKLIF. Written as DNA, the CDR3 is TGTGCCTGTGAGAAACTAGGACTGAGGGATACAACCTACTCTGACACCGATAAACTCATCTTT.

This clone was seen a handful of times. The amino acid sequence in TCRdb belongs to a much larger clone and departs from this DNA's translation at residue 22, likely a sequencing read error; the sequence shown is translated from the DNA. The CDR3 bases are TGTGCTCTTGGGGAAAGACGTTTCCTACAGACCCCTGGGGGCCCAAATCAGATCCCCCTCCCCCGCACCGATAAACTCATCTTT. Its protein is CALGERRFLQTPGGPNQIPLPRTDKLIF. V usage is TRDV1 and J usage is TRDJ1; D tentatively reads TRDD2 or TRDD3 (7 bases each). TCRdb gives no J gene; it was assigned here by matching the DNA to germline. CDR1 is TSWWSYY and CDR2 is QGS in the germline V gene. V lost 2 bases to trimming and J lost 1 base, with 50 bases between them. The CDR3 runs 28 residues.

The chain recombines TRDV1 with TRDJ1, with TRDD3 identical over 9 bases. TCRdb is silent on the J gene; assignment here came from matching the DNA to germline. Germline CDR1 is TSWWSYY and CDR2 is QGS. The junction had 26 bases not matched to a gene; V was cut back by 3 bases and J by 0 bases. This CDR3 comprises 23 residues. CDR3 sequence (DNA): TGTGCTCTTGGGGAGTGCCCTTCCTGGCACGCTACTGGGGGAGACTCTTACACCGATAAACTCATCTTT. Protein sequence: CALGECPSWHATGGDSYTDKLIF.

A word on this clone: A read error likely explains why the TCRdb protein, taken from a much larger clone, differs from this DNA's translation at residue 12; the protein shown is translated from the DNA. The chain recombines TRDV1 with TRDJ1; TRDD3 matches at 7 bases. TCRdb does not report a J gene; here it was assigned by matching the DNA to germline references. J gave up 3 bases and V 2 bases, and 18 bases lay outside the gene matches. Germline-derived CDR1 and CDR2 are TSWWSYY and QGS. The CDR3 is 19 amino acids. The CDR3 region is CALGENVEDNWGKADKLIF. In DNA, the CDR3 is TGTGCTCTTGGGGAAAATGTCGAGGACAACTGGGGTAAGGCCGATAAACTCATCTTT.